This T cell receptor beta chain was profiled in a study of molecular identifiers for immune sequencing clone quantification. Study overall: The replicates split RNA from roughly 20,000 or 100,000 naive CD8 cells five ways and sequenced four. Overall study findings and caveats: Detecting spiked Jurkat TCR RNA from one cell among about a million naive cells was reportedly possible.

This clonotype was counted a few times. Its target is not known. As CD8+CD4-CCR7+CD45RA+ cells, naive CD8 T cells were sorted. Bulk libraries came from a prior protocol with listed TCR primers. TCRdb reanalysed the PCR reads using MiXCR and keeps one entry per CDR3 protein. The sample holds about half a million distinct CDR3 sequences; over 20% are singletons and the top ten take roughly 0.81%. The sequenced sample consisted of naive CD8+ T cells from blood, with Jurkat cell RNA spiked in. As to subset: FACS-sorted CD8+CD4-CCR7+CD45RA+ naive T cells. The TCR originated in a human donor in good health. Some libraries in this study had Jurkat cell RNA spiked in.

CDR3 sequence: CASSLDTGGEQYF. The CDR3 DNA follows: TGTGCCAGCAGCTTAGATACTGGGGGCGAGCAGTACTTC. The V gene is TRBV11-2, the J gene TRBJ2-7; D might be TRBD1 or TRBD2, each matching 5 bases. The CDR3 extends over 13 amino acids. Germline V gene lookup returns CDR1 SGHAT and CDR2 FQNNGV. Trimming took off 0 bases at V and 6 bases at J, with 9 bases between the two ends. The full variable domain, with the rest looked up from reference TRBV11-2 and TRBJ2-7, is EAGVAQSPRYKIIEKRQSVAFWCNPISGHATLYWYQQILGQGPKLLIQFQNNGVVDDSQLPKDRFSAERLKGVDSTLKIQPAKLEDSAVYLCASSLDTGGEQYFGPGTRLTVT.